This T cell receptor beta chain was documented in a study of blood T cell repertoires in COVID-19. Germline V gene sequence: CDR1 SGHRS, CDR2 YFSETQ. The CDR3 sequence is 13 residues long. V was clipped by 2 bases and J by 9 bases, with 12 bases between them. Assay used: immunoSEQ multiplex PCR; TCRdb lists only in-frame clones, some missing. The sample includes almost 300,000 clones, about 87% of them seen just once. This sequence originates from a man in his sixties or seventies with acute or convalescent COVID-19. Sequenced material: peripheral blood. The chain is built from TRBV5-1 and TRBJ2-1, with D possibly TRBD2 on 5 matching bases. The CDR3 spells CASSFFTEGEQFF. The DNA of the CDR3 is TGCGCCAGCAGCTTTTTTACTGAGGGTGAGCAGTTCTTC.